The present T cell receptor (beta chain) was sequenced within a study of cytomegalovirus exposure and HLA in healthy donors. Background on the study: Of all 400 or so donors who were genotyped, 80% to 85% belonged to the Caucasian-associated ancestry cluster.

Vbeta (60) and Jbeta (13) primers were used in the PCR. This table comes from immunoSEQ multiplex PCR, and its TCRdb copy is limited to in-frame clones, with some not included. The sample has about 180,000 clones; approximately 84% are singletons. On this clone: Antigen: not known.

There are 13 residues in the CDR3. Trimming stripped 3 bases from V and 1 base from J, with 6 bases between. Germline CDR1 reads SGHTA; CDR2 reads FQGNSA. Regarding the study as a whole: A previous analysis found most TCR beta V segments productive roughly 87% or roughly 30% of the time. Reportedly, diagnosis of cytomegalovirus status by the classifier showed high specificity and sensitivity.

The source of this sequence is a girl between 5 and 17 years old in good health and CMV-seropositive. The chain joins TRBV7-2 to TRBJ2-5, with D unclear. Sequencing was carried out using PBMCs. The CDR3 DNA follows: TGTGCCAGCAGCTTTTCCTCCCAAGAGACCCAGTACTTC. This translates into CASSFSSQETQYF.